This TCR beta chain comes out of a study of T cells in Graves' hyperthyroidism and ophthalmopathy. Study overall: The authors collected peripheral blood at initial diagnosis, before any treatment.

This clonotype came up many times. Its target is not known. Study-wide results and limits: Within blood appeared most thyroid clonotypes that had expanded above 0.001.

The definition of stable Graves' hyperthyroidism was no ophthalmopathy progression within 18 months. Together with thyroid ultrasound, orbital computed tomography, serum thyroxine and TRAb, clinical symptoms were used for diagnoses. Amplification targeted TCR beta CDR3 regions from RNA transcripts. The TCR CDR3 first-round RT-PCR relied on the HTBI primer set. One entry per CDR3 protein, called by TCRdb with MiXCR from the multiplex PCR reads. The sample contains about 700,000 distinct CDR3 sequences, 14% of which appear only once. The origin of this receptor is a woman between 18 and 29 years old with Graves' hyperthyroidism. Sequencing used blood.

The CDR3, as DNA: TGTGCCAGCAGGTACAGGAGGGGGGAGGGAGGCTACACCTTC. This encodes CASRYRRGEGGYTF. The gene calls are TRBV5-8 and TRBJ1-2; a possible D gene is TRBD1 (6 bases). The V gene's germline CDR1 is SGHTS and CDR2 YDEGEE. The CDR3 length is 14 residues. V lost 5 bases to trimming and J lost 8 bases, with 19 bases between them.